The 30 T cell receptor beta chains below come from one sample, sequenced in a study of T cells after yellow fever vaccination. TCRdb re-called the 5' RACE reads through MiXCR, storing one row per CDR3 protein. The sample lists 400,000 to 450,000 distinct CDR3 sequences, around 20% occurring once. The sequencing here drew on PBMCs, taken before the yellow fever booster vaccination. The receptor set was obtained from a man aged 18 to 29 who received the YFV17D yellow fever vaccine.

This clonotype was seen a handful of times. The V call is TRBV7-2, the J call TRBJ1-2, with D possibly being TRBD1 (5 bases). From germline, CDR1 is SGHTA and CDR2 FQGNSA. The V gene lost 4 bases and the J gene lost 2 bases, with 20 bases spanning the gap. The CDR3 consists of 17 residues. The DNA of the CDR3 is TGTGCCAGCAGCTCCCTAGCGGGGCTGGGGATCAACTATGGCTACACCTTC. Protein: CASSSLAGLGINYGYTF.

This clonotype occurred a few times. The J gene is TRBJ1-2, the V gene TRBV3-1, with D maybe TRBD1 (6 bases). The CDR3 contains 14 residues. Germline assignment: CDR1 LGHDT and CDR2 YNNKEL (reference sequence). V lost 3 bases to trimming and J lost 6 bases, with 14 bases between them. CDR3 loop: CASSHLQGLDGYTF. In DNA form, the CDR3 reads TGTGCCAGCAGCCACCTACAGGGTCTCGATGGCTACACCTTC.

The chain links TRBV9 to TRBJ1-2; the D is unclear. The V end was cut by 2 bases, the J end by 0 bases, with 14 bases between. Germline-derived CDR1 and CDR2 are SGDLS and YYNGEE. There are 16 residues in the CDR3. CDR3 DNA: TGTGCCAGCAGCGTCTCTTCGGGCCCCTCTAACTATGGCTACACCTTC. Amino acid sequence: CASSVSSGPSNYGYTF.

The table lists this clonotype with a few counts. The chain links TRBV7-9 to TRBJ2-5, with TRBD1 as a possible D gene (6 bases). The germline V gene has CDR1 SEHNR and CDR2 FQNEAQ (reference sequence). Trimming left V 5 bases short and J 4 bases short, with 14 bases between. The CDR3 has 14 amino acids. The CDR3 reads CASSRTGTGETQYF. The CDR3 nucleotides read TGTGCCAGCAGCCGTACAGGGACCGGAGAGACCCAGTACTTC.

In this sample, this clonotype turned up once. This rearrangement joins TRBV4-3 to TRBJ2-2; D is possibly TRBD2 (6 bases). The V end was cut by 6 bases, the J end by 6 bases, with 17 bases between. Germline V gene lookup returns CDR1 LGHNA and CDR2 YSLEER. The CDR3 is 15 residues long. CDR3 residues: CASSLDRERSGELFF. The CDR3 nucleotides read TGCGCCAGCAGTCTGGACCGGGAGAGATCCGGGGAGCTGTTTTTT.

This clonotype showed up just a few times. The chain links TRBV10-3 to TRBJ2-7; TRBD2 is a possible D gene (6 bases). The V and J ends lost 6 bases and 0 bases respectively, with 18 bases between them. The CDR3 length is 16 residues. Per germline, CDR1 ENHRY and CDR2 SYGVKD. The CDR3, as DNA: TGTGCCATCAGGGGGGGACCTGGAACTCTCTCCTACGAGCAGTACTTC. This gives the protein CAIRGGPGTLSYEQYF.

The chain couples TRBV28 to TRBJ1-2; D not certain. This CDR3 contains 17 residues. Germline-derived CDR1 and CDR2 are MDHEN and SYDVKM. The germline V and J ends were trimmed by 5 bases and 1 base, with 20 bases remaining between them. The CDR3 sequence is CASSQATPGSFNYGYTF. The CDR3 DNA is TGTGCCAGCAGTCAAGCCACCCCAGGAAGCTTTAACTATGGCTACACCTTC.

This clonotype was detected a few times. V usage is TRBV20-1 and J usage is TRBJ2-3; D may be TRBD1 or TRBD2 (5 bases each). The ends were cut back, 5 bases at V and 2 bases at J, with 11 bases in the middle. Germline V gene lookup returns CDR1 DFQATT and CDR2 SNEGSKA (reference sequence). The CDR3 runs 13 residues. The CDR3 protein is CSAEGWATDTQYF. The CDR3 DNA follows: TGCAGTGCTGAGGGGTGGGCCACAGATACGCAGTATTTT.

This clonotype has at least ten counts. The rearrangement uses TRBV24-1 and TRBJ2-2, with 7 bases lining up with TRBD1. Trimming cost V 0 bases and J 3 bases; bases outside gene matches: 0. Looked up from germline, CDR1 is KGHDR and CDR2 is SFDVKD. This CDR3 has 15 amino acids. CDR3 region: CATSDLDRDTGELFF. For the CDR3, the DNA is TGTGCCACCAGTGATTTGGACAGGGACACCGGGGAGCTGTTTTTT.

In its sample, this clonotype was seen once. The chain recombines TRBV28 with TRBJ1-1, with no clear D. V was clipped by 5 bases and J by 0 bases, with 13 bases between them. Germline CDR1 MDHEN, CDR2 SYDVKM. This CDR3 has 15 residues. CDR3 sequence: CASSRRTLVNTEAFF. The CDR3 nucleotides are TGTGCCAGCAGTCGCCGGACGCTTGTGAACACTGAAGCTTTCTTT.

This CDR3 is CASSSLGTGEETQYF. The CDR3 DNA reads TGCGCCAGCAGCTCGCTGGGGACAGGGGAAGAGACCCAGTACTTC. The V call is TRBV5-1, the J call TRBJ2-5, with 10 bases aligning to TRBD1. The germline CDR1 and CDR2 sequences are SGHRS and YFSETQ. The trim removed 3 bases at V and 3 bases at J, leaving 5 bases unmatched. This CDR3 contains 15 residues.

This clonotype was observed a handful of times. The chain combines TRBV7-9 with TRBJ2-3; D may match TRBD1 or TRBD2 (5 bases each). The CDR3 loop spans 15 amino acids. In germline, CDR1 is SEHNR, CDR2 FQNEAQ (reference sequence). Trimming cost V 2 bases and J 6 bases, with 15 bases left between them. CDR3 in amino acids: CASSLFRGPPDTQYF. CDR3 DNA sequence: TGTGCCAGCAGCTTATTTCGGGGACCCCCCGATACGCAGTATTTT. The full variable domain, rest sourced from reference TRBV7-9 and TRBJ2-3, is DTGVSQNPRHKITKRGQNVTFRCDPISEHNRLYWYRQTLGQGPEFLTYFQNEAQLEKSRLLSDRFSAERPKGSFSTLEIQRTEQGDSAMYLCASSLFRGPPDTQYFGPGTRLTVL.

This clonotype turned up a few times. The rearrangement uses TRBV6-1 and TRBJ2-1; TRBD2 matches at 14 bases. Germline CDR1 and CDR2: MNHNS and SASEGT. This CDR3 has 15 residues. J lost 7 bases, V lost 7 bases, and 6 bases had no gene match. Written as DNA, the CDR3 is TGTGCCAGCAAAGGGACTAGCGGGGGAAGGAATGAGCAGTTCTTC. Amino acids: CASKGTSGGRNEQFF.

This clonotype showed up just a few times. V is TRBV12-3 or TRBV12-4 and J is TRBJ2-7, with D possibly matching TRBD2 (6 bases). V dropped 2 bases and J dropped 1 base, with 18 bases sitting between them. The CDR3 has 17 amino acids. Written as DNA, the CDR3 is TGTGCCAGCAGTTTAAGAGGGGAGACTAGGCGGTCCTACGAGCAGTACTTC. It translates to CASSLRGETRRSYEQYF.

This clonotype was seen just once. The chain recombines TRBV2 with TRBJ1-5, with D unclear. Germline V CDR1 and CDR2: SNHLY, FYNNEI. The CDR3 is made up of 13 amino acids. Trimming took off 11 bases at V and 1 base at J, with 12 bases between the two ends. CDR3 amino acids: CAGRPSSNQPQHF. CDR3 nucleotides: TGTGCCGGAAGACCGAGCAGCAATCAGCCCCAGCATTTT. Variable domain in full (rest from reference TRBV2 and TRBJ1-5): EPEVTQTPSHQVTQMGQEVILRCVPISNHLYFYWYRQILGQKVEFLVSFYNNEISEKSEIFDDQFSVERPDGSNFTLKIRSTKLEDSAMYFCAGRPSSNQPQHFGDGTRLSIL.

This clonotype was seen more than once but under ten times. The V and J genes are TRBV18 and TRBJ2-1, with TRBD2 matching over 7 bases. The CDR3 is 14 amino acids. Germline V gene lookup returns CDR1 KGHSH and CDR2 LQKENI. The trim removed 7 bases at V and 6 bases at J, leaving 9 bases unmatched. The CDR3: CASFRTREGNEQFF. The CDR3 DNA reads TGTGCCAGCTTCAGGACAAGGGAGGGCAATGAGCAGTTCTTC.

This clonotype was recorded at least ten times. This chain's CDR3 is CATRDSNSGNTIYF. CDR3 nucleotide sequence: TGTGCCACCCGGGACAGCAATTCTGGAAACACCATATATTTT. The chain has TRBV10-3 and TRBJ1-3; 7 positions agree with TRBD1. The V and J ends lost 10 bases and 1 base, in that order; junction bases with no gene match: 7. Germline V gives CDR1 ENHRY, CDR2 SYGVKD. CDR3 length: 14 residues.

This clonotype has a handful of counts. This chain links TRBV20-1 with TRBJ1-2; weak D call: TRBD1 (6 bases). This CDR3 is 13 amino acids long. Looked up from germline, CDR1 is DFQATT and CDR2 is SNEGSKA (reference sequence). The CDR3 protein is CSLAKGGNYGYTF. The CDR3 bases are TGCAGCCTAGCTAAAGGGGGGAACTATGGCTACACCTTC.

The V gene is TRBV5-1, the J gene TRBJ1-2, with TRBD1 identical over 7 bases. The trim removed 4 bases at V and 13 bases at J, leaving 13 bases unmatched. The CDR3 covers 13 residues. Germline CDR1 SGHRS, CDR2 YFSETQ. In nucleotides, the CDR3 is TGCGCCAGCAGCGATCCACGGGACAGTCGTCGCACCTTC. Its protein is CASSDPRDSRRTF.

The CDR3 nucleotides read TGCGCCAGCAGCCCTCGACAGGGAGTAGCGGGGGGGCACACCTACAATGAGCAGTTCTTC. Its translation is CASSPRQGVAGGHTYNEQFF. V is TRBV5-1 and J is TRBJ2-1; 11 bases are a match to TRBD2. The J segment lost 2 bases and the V segment lost 4 bases, leaving 17 bases of the junction unmatched. Germline assignment: CDR1 SGHRS and CDR2 YFSETQ. This CDR3 contains 20 residues.

The table lists this clonotype with many counts. The chain joins TRBV5-1 to TRBJ1-1; tentative D call: TRBD1 (5 bases). The V end was cut by 4 bases, the J end by 5 bases, with 12 bases between. The CDR3 spans 13 residues. Germline lookup yields CDR1 SGHRS and CDR2 YFSETQ. The CDR3 region has the DNA TGCGCCAGCAGCCAGGGCCTTGGGACTGAAGCTTTCTTT. Its translation: CASSQGLGTEAFF. The whole variable domain, filled in from reference TRBV5-1 and TRBJ1-1, reads KAGVTQTPRYLIKTRGQQVTLSCSPISGHRSVSWYQQTPGQGLQFLFEYFSETQRNKGNFPGRFSGRQFSNSRSEMNVSTLELGDSALYLCASSQGLGTEAFFGQGTRLTVV.

This clonotype was detected ten times or more. V is TRBV5-1 and J is TRBJ1-1; possible D gene TRBD1, 5 bases. Germline CDR1 reads SGHRS; CDR2 reads YFSETQ. V was shortened by 8 bases and J by 1 base, with 9 bases between the two germline ends. The CDR3 is 12 residues long. The CDR3 sequence: CARRDRNTEAFF. The CDR3 DNA follows: TGCGCCAGGAGGGACCGGAACACTGAAGCTTTCTTT.

V usage is TRBV29-1 and J usage is TRBJ1-1; D not certain. The V gene lost 4 bases and the J gene lost 0 bases, with 6 bases spanning the gap. Germline CDR1 SQVTM, CDR2 ANQGSEA. This CDR3 spans 12 amino acids. The CDR3 nucleotides read TGCAGCGTTGTAGGTATGAACACTGAAGCTTTCTTT. Protein product: CSVVGMNTEAFF.

This clonotype was detected only a few times. The chain has TRBV6-1 and TRBJ2-2; maybe TRBD1 (6 bases). Germline loops: CDR1 MNHNS, CDR2 SASEGT. The CDR3 is 16 residues long. Trimming removed 7 bases from V and 1 base from J, with 16 bases in between. For the CDR3, the DNA is TGTGCCAGCACCTTTGCCCCGGGACAGAACACCGGGGAGCTGTTTTTT. Encoded protein: CASTFAPGQNTGELFF.

Details on this clonotype: Compared with germline, one end of the junction differs, possibly owing to a read error. The chain recombines TRBV6-5 with TRBJ2-4, with 7 bases identical to TRBD1. Germline CDR1 reads MNHEY; CDR2 reads SVGAGI. The CDR3 extends over 15 amino acids. The CDR3, as DNA: TGTGCCAGCAGTCAAGCAGGGGGAGCCAATAACATTCAGTACTTC. Translated: CASSQAGGANNIQYF.

There are a few counts of this clonotype. The V gene is TRBV2, the J gene TRBJ2-1; weak D call: TRBD1 (5 bases). Germline V gene data show CDR1 as SNHLY and CDR2 as FYNNEI. The V and J ends lost 3 bases and 7 bases respectively, with 10 bases between them. The CDR3 loop spans 13 amino acids. CDR3 nucleotide sequence: TGTGCCAGCAGTGAGACAGAATGGAATGAGCAGTTCTTC. Translation gives CASSETEWNEQFF.

This clonotype was seen at least ten times. The chain carries TRBV20-1 and TRBJ2-1; D is unresolved. V lost 3 bases to trimming and J lost 6 bases, with 18 bases between them. Germline CDR1 DFQATT, CDR2 SNEGSKA (reference sequence). The CDR3 consists of 15 residues. Written as DNA, the CDR3 is TGCAGTGCTAGGTCCCCCAGCGCCGCCCGCAATGAGCAGTTCTTC. This gives the protein CSARSPSAARNEQFF.

This clonotype has more than one count but fewer than ten. The chain is built from TRBV9 and TRBJ2-1, with 8 bases matching TRBD2. The CDR3 extends over 15 amino acids. V gave up 0 bases and J gave up 6 bases; unmatched junction bases: 5. The germline CDR1 and CDR2 sequences are SGDLS and YYNGEE. CDR3 residues: CASSVGSGGPNEQFF. In DNA form, the CDR3 reads TGTGCCAGCAGCGTAGGAAGCGGGGGCCCCAATGAGCAGTTCTTC.

The chain recombines TRBV28 with TRBJ2-1, with 14 nucleotides matching TRBD2. J was trimmed by 0 bases and V by 6 bases; bases with no gene match: 4. The V gene's germline CDR1 is MDHEN and CDR2 SYDVKM. The CDR3 consists of 17 residues. CDR3 DNA sequence: TGTGCCAGCAGCGGGACTAGCGGGGGCCGCTCCTACAATGAGCAGTTCTTC. It codes for CASSGTSGGRSYNEQFF.

This clonotype was picked up a small number of times. Here the CDR3 reads CSASRQGIGMNTEAFF. CDR3 coding DNA: TGCAGTGCTAGTAGGCAGGGTATAGGAATGAACACTGAAGCTTTCTTT. The chain joins TRBV20-1 to TRBJ1-1, with a tentative D call TRBD1 (5 bases). The CDR3 spans 16 residues. V lost 3 bases and J lost 0, with 17 bases in between. Per the germline V gene, CDR1 is DFQATT and CDR2 is SNEGSKA (reference sequence).